Below are 25 T cell receptor beta chains sequenced from a single sample in a study of blood T cell repertoires in COVID-19. Libraries were prepared by immunoSEQ multiplex PCR; TCRdb keeps only in-frame clonotypes and omits some of them. The sample consists of 350,000 to 400,000 clones, around nine tenths of them appearing once. Material: PBMCs or T cells enriched from blood (not recorded which). The receptors were gathered from a woman aged 18-29 years who had recovered from COVID-19.

The chain links TRBV4-1 to TRBJ1-3, with no clear D. The CDR3 loop spans 17 amino acids. The V gene's germline CDR1 is MGHRA and CDR2 YSYEKL. The ends were cut back, 1 base at V and 6 bases at J, with 19 bases in the middle. The CDR3 here is CASSQVVGGLAVNTIYF. The CDR3 nucleotides are TGCGCCAGCAGCCAAGTCGTAGGAGGCCTGGCCGTAAACACCATATATTTT.

This clone was detected only once. The chain couples TRBV5-1 to TRBJ2-3, with 11 bases that match TRBD1. The CDR3 contains 15 residues. V shed 7 bases, J shed 3 bases, and the junction held 7 bases outside the gene matches. The germline V gene encodes CDR1 SGHRS and CDR2 YFSETQ. In nucleotides, the CDR3 is TGCGCCAGCGCCTCCGGACAGGGGGCGACAGATACGCAGTATTTT. Residues: CASASGQGATDTQYF.

The chain employs TRBV7-8 and TRBJ2-1, with a tentative D call TRBD1 (5 bases). CDR1 and CDR2 from the germline V gene are SGHVS and FQNEAQ. The CDR3 covers 13 residues. Trimming shortened V by 1 base and J by 9 bases, and 10 bases separated the two germline ends. The chain's CDR3 is CASSLGRGGEQFF. CDR3 nucleotides: TGTGCCAGCAGCTTAGGTAGGGGCGGTGAGCAGTTCTTC.

This sequence joins TRBV19 and TRBJ2-5, with 12 bases aligning to TRBD2. The CDR3 has 16 amino acids. In germline, CDR1 is LNHDA, CDR2 SQIVND (reference sequence). Losses at the gene ends were 5 bases for V and 5 bases for J; bases not matched to a gene: 9. CDR3 sequence: CASSSASGGAWETQYF. CDR3 coding DNA: TGTGCCAGTAGTTCGGCTAGCGGGGGGGCCTGGGAGACCCAGTACTTC.

This clone was counted a few times. The CDR3 sequence: CASSESAESYNEQFF. The CDR3 nucleotides read TGTGCCAGCAGTGAAAGTGCGGAAAGCTACAATGAGCAGTTCTTC. The chain combines TRBV6-1 with TRBJ2-1, with D unclear. V lost 2 bases to trimming and J lost 3 bases, with 11 bases between them. CDR1 MNHNS and CDR2 SASEGT come from the germline V gene. CDR3 length: 15 amino acids.

The CDR3: CASKIQGATEAFF. The CDR3 DNA reads TGTGCCAGCAAAATCCAGGGGGCAACTGAAGCTTTCTTT. The chain joins TRBV27 to TRBJ1-1; the match to TRBD1 covers 8 bases. The junction had 6 bases not matched to a gene; V was cut back by 7 bases and J by 5 bases. This CDR3 region has 13 residues. Germline values: CDR1 MNHEY, CDR2 SMNVEV (reference sequence).

This clone was seen a few times. The genes are TRBV4-2 and TRBJ2-2; 12 bases fit TRBD1. CDR1 LGHNA and CDR2 YNFKEQ come from the germline V gene. J lost 9 bases, V lost 0 bases, and 5 bases had no gene match. The CDR3 runs 16 residues. The CDR3 protein is CASSQEGQGAPRELFF. CDR3 bases: TGTGCCAGCAGCCAAGAGGGACAGGGGGCGCCTAGGGAGCTGTTTTTT.

This chain links TRBV5-1 with TRBJ1-1; the match to TRBD1 covers 7 bases. The V gene's germline CDR1 is SGHRS and CDR2 YFSETQ. The CDR3 is 15 amino acids. Losses at the gene ends were 3 bases for V and 2 bases for J; bases not matched to a gene: 7. This chain's CDR3 is CASSSSRGFNTEAFF. The DNA of the CDR3 is TGCGCCAGCAGCTCAAGCAGGGGGTTCAACACTGAAGCTTTCTTT.

This chain uses TRBV7-2 with TRBJ2-7; TRBD1 might be the D (5 bases). V was pared by 1 base and J by 3 bases, with 19 bases between. CDR1 is SGHTA and CDR2 is FQGNSA in the germline V gene. The CDR3 length is 17 residues. This chain's CDR3 is CASSLVGMTDVSYEQYF. For the CDR3, the DNA is TGTGCCAGCAGCTTAGTTGGGATGACAGACGTTAGCTACGAGCAGTACTTC.

The genes are TRBV28 and TRBJ2-2; D unclear. Germline V lookup: CDR1 MDHEN, CDR2 SYDVKM. The CDR3 has 15 amino acids. Trimming pared 5 bases from V and 3 bases from J, leaving 13 bases between. CDR3 in amino acids: CASSGNLLHTGELFF. The CDR3 DNA is TGTGCCAGCAGTGGCAACCTCCTGCACACCGGGGAGCTGTTTTTT.

The rearrangement links TRBV2 to TRBJ1-1; 9 bases line up with TRBD1. J gave up 0 bases and V 7 bases, and 6 bases lay outside the gene matches. CDR1 SNHLY and CDR2 FYNNEI come from the germline V gene. The CDR3 is made up of 15 amino acids. The CDR3 bases are TGTGCCAGCAACGGACAGGGGCCAATGAACACTGAAGCTTTCTTT. Translated, it gives CASNGQGPMNTEAFF.

The gene calls are TRBV19 and TRBJ2-7; 8 positions agree with TRBD1. There are 12 residues in the CDR3. The V gene's germline CDR1 is LNHDA and CDR2 SQIVND (reference sequence). After removal of 6 bases from V and 8 bases from J, the junction contained 6 bases not matched to a gene. The CDR3 loop is CASSGQGGQQYF. The CDR3 DNA reads TGTGCCAGTAGCGGACAGGGTGGGCAGCAGTACTTC.

This rearrangement joins TRBV25-1 to TRBJ2-3, with D maybe TRBD1 (5 bases). Germline-derived CDR1 and CDR2 are MGHDK and SYGVNS. This CDR3 has 15 amino acids. The V end lost 1 base, the J end lost 7 bases, and 15 bases lay between the germline ends. The CDR3 sequence is CASSESGRDMNTQYF. The CDR3 DNA reads TGTGCCAGCAGTGAATCCGGCAGGGATATGAATACGCAGTATTTT.

The chain has TRBV12-3 or TRBV12-4 and TRBJ1-2; no definite D call. The CDR3 extends over 13 amino acids. Trimming pared 6 bases from V and 1 base from J, leaving 9 bases between. The CDR3 is CASRVDFNYGYTF. The CDR3, as DNA: TGTGCCAGCAGGGTTGACTTTAACTATGGCTACACCTTC.

This clone came up a few times. J is TRBJ1-5 and V is TRBV18; TRBD1 is a possible D gene (6 bases). Trimming left V 3 bases short and J 3 bases short, with 12 bases between. The CDR3 totals 15 residues. CDR1 KGHSH and CDR2 LQKENI come from the germline V gene. This chain's CDR3 is CASSPTGTPNQPQHF. CDR3 bases: TGTGCCAGCTCACCTACTGGGACACCCAATCAGCCCCAGCATTTT.

The rearrangement uses TRBV11-2 and TRBJ1-2, with D possibly being TRBD1 (6 bases). Trimming shortened V by 2 bases and J by 5 bases, and 12 bases separated the two germline ends. The germline V gene encodes CDR1 SGHAT and CDR2 FQNNGV. CDR3 length: 14 amino acids. CDR3 sequence reads: CASSLNRVWYGYTF. The CDR3, as DNA: TGTGCCAGCAGCTTAAACAGGGTTTGGTATGGCTACACCTTC.

This rearrangement joins TRBV28 to TRBJ1-5; 7 bases are a match to TRBD1. Germline trimming cut 8 bases from V and 0 bases from J; bases unmatched to any gene: 16. Germline V gene data show CDR1 as MDHEN and CDR2 as SYDVKM. The CDR3 contains 18 residues. CDR3 region: CASRSTGTALYSNQPQHF. The CDR3 DNA sequence: TGTGCCAGCCGCTCAACCGGGACAGCTTTATATAGCAATCAGCCCCAGCATTTT.

This clone showed up just once. V gene TRBV6-5 combines with J gene TRBJ2-5; tentative D call: TRBD2 (7 bases). This CDR3 is built from 15 residues. Between the trimmed V and J ends, which lost 7 bases and 5 bases, there was a span of 20 bases. Per the germline V gene, CDR1 is MNHEY and CDR2 is SVGAGI. The CDR3: CASMWGGVKGETQYF. CDR3 nucleotides: TGTGCCAGCATGTGGGGGGGCGTCAAGGGGGAGACCCAGTACTTC.

V gene TRBV30 combines with J gene TRBJ1-1; 7 bases match TRBD1. J lost 5 bases, V lost 0 bases, and 15 bases had no gene match. The CDR3 spans 17 residues. Germline V gene sequence: CDR1 GTSNPN, CDR2 SVGIG (reference sequence). The CDR3 DNA follows: TGTGCCTGGAGTGTCCGGGACAGAGGTTCTTGGGGAACTGAAGCTTTCTTT. Amino acids: CAWSVRDRGSWGTEAFF.

This sequence joins TRBV27 and TRBJ1-4, with D possibly matching TRBD1 (5 bases). The germline gives CDR1 MNHEY, CDR2 SMNVEV (reference sequence). With 1 base removed from V and 6 bases from J, the gap between germline ends came to 12 bases. This CDR3 contains 15 residues. The CDR3 sequence: CASSLYSGGDEKLFF. The CDR3 DNA reads as TGTGCCAGCAGTTTATATTCCGGGGGTGATGAAAAACTGTTTTTT.

This chain uses TRBV18 with TRBJ1-2; D remains unclear. The CDR3 contains 14 residues. From germline, CDR1 is KGHSH and CDR2 LQKENI. Trimming pared 2 bases from V and 2 bases from J, leaving 9 bases between. CDR3 region: CASSPGRVNYGYTF. In nucleotides, the CDR3 is TGTGCCAGCTCACCAGGGAGGGTAAACTATGGCTACACCTTC.

This rearrangement joins TRBV24-1 to TRBJ2-3; 10 bases line up with TRBD2. This CDR3 has 17 amino acids. V was clipped by 3 bases and J by 0 bases; unmatched bases: 5. Germline values: CDR1 KGHDR, CDR2 SFDVKD. CDR3 protein: CATSDRTSGVSTDTQYF. Here the CDR3 DNA reads TGTGCCACCAGTGATCGAACTAGCGGGGTGAGCACAGATACGCAGTATTTT.

This sequence joins TRBV6-6 and TRBJ2-4, with D perhaps TRBD1 (6 bases). Germline V gene lookup returns CDR1 MNHNY and CDR2 SVGAGI (reference sequence). The CDR3 sequence is 15 residues long. The germline V and J ends were trimmed by 0 bases and 7 bases, with 13 bases remaining between them. The CDR3 coding sequence is TGTGCCAGCAGTTACTCTTTGGGACAAGGGAACATTCAGTACTTC. Residues: CASSYSLGQGNIQYF.

The sample holds a few counts of this clone. The genes are TRBV6-5 and TRBJ1-1; D gene unclear. V lost 10 bases, J lost 5 bases, and 11 bases lay in between. Per the germline V gene, CDR1 is MNHEY and CDR2 is SVGAGI. This CDR3 region has 11 residues. CDR3 amino acids: CAISRGTEAFF. The CDR3 DNA reads as TGTGCCATCTCGAGAGGGACTGAAGCTTTCTTT.

The chain combines TRBV30 with TRBJ1-3, with 9 bases that match TRBD1. The CDR3 has 13 residues. Germline-derived CDR1 and CDR2 are GTSNPN and SVGIG (reference sequence). V shed 5 bases, J shed 4 bases, and the junction held 3 bases outside the gene matches. The CDR3, as DNA: TGTGCCTGGGGGACAGGGTCAGGAAACACCATATATTTT. Translation gives CAWGTGSGNTIYF.